Shown below are 17 T cell receptor beta chains from a single sample sequenced in a study of blood T cell repertoires in COVID-19. The data were produced by immunoSEQ multiplex PCR, yet TCRdb's version contains in-frame clones alone and is incomplete. This sample has roughly 59,000 clones, with about 80% found just once. Sequenced input: peripheral blood. Receptor source: a woman of 80 years or more with acute or convalescent COVID-19.

The genes are TRBV6-1 and TRBJ1-2; D is perhaps TRBD1 (5 bases). Trimming took off 1 base at V and 6 bases at J, with 9 bases between the two ends. In germline, CDR1 is MNHNS, CDR2 SASEGT. The CDR3 extends over 13 amino acids. CDR3: CASSEGGRHGYTF. The DNA of the CDR3 is TGTGCCAGCAGTGAAGGGGGGAGGCATGGCTACACCTTC.

The chain joins TRBV5-1 to TRBJ2-7; 7 bases fit TRBD1. The germline CDR1 and CDR2 sequences are SGHRS and YFSETQ. The CDR3 is 18 residues long. The V segment lost 3 bases and the J segment 4 bases; nucleotides outside the gene matches: 19. As DNA, the CDR3 is TGCGCCAGCAGCTCTGATGACCACAGGGGCTCCGTTGGATACGAGCAGTACTTC. The encoded protein is CASSSDDHRGSVGYEQYF. The whole variable domain, remainder taken from reference TRBV5-1 and TRBJ2-7, is KAGVTQTPRYLIKTRGQQVTLSCSPISGHRSVSWYQQTPGQGLQFLFEYFSETQRNKGNFPGRFSGRQFSNSRSEMNVSTLELGDSALYLCASSSDDHRGSVGYEQYFGPGTRLTVT.

A single count supports this clone. The rearrangement links TRBV21-1 to TRBJ2-7; TRBD2, as called in the table, went unchecked against the DNA. TRBV21-1 is an annotated pseudogene. The CDR3 length is 15 residues. The CDR3 region has the DNA TGTGCCAGCACCGCCGGGGACTACCACTCCTACGAGCAGTACTTC. It codes for CASTAGDYHSYEQYF.

The chain links TRBV30 to TRBJ1-6; a possible D gene is TRBD1 (6 bases). V dropped 0 bases and J dropped 7 bases, with 16 bases sitting between them. CDR3 length: 16 residues. Germline values: CDR1 GTSNPN, CDR2 SVGIG (reference sequence). The CDR3 protein is CAWSVLLGTINSPLHF. CDR3 nucleotides: TGTGCCTGGAGTGTGCTCTTGGGGACAATCAATTCACCCCTCCACTTT.

The chain has TRBV4-3 and TRBJ2-3, with TRBD2 matching 10 bases. V shed 4 bases and J 5 bases; nucleotides not matched to a gene: 9. Germline CDR1 reads LGHNA; CDR2 reads YSLEER. The CDR3 spans 16 residues. In DNA, the CDR3 is TGCGCCAGCAGCCTTAGCGGGGGGACCCTGGGAGATACGCAGTATTTT. Amino acids: CASSLSGGTLGDTQYF.

The table lists this clone with a count of one. The rearrangement uses TRBV3-1 (or the pseudogene TRBV3-2) and TRBJ2-2; 12 nucleotides line up with TRBD2. The germline CDR1 and CDR2 sequences are LGHDT and YNNKEL (reference sequence). V trimming: 1 base; J trimming: 6 bases; junction bases outside the gene matches: 3. CDR3 length equals 16 residues. The CDR3 here is CASSQGLAGVAGELFF. CDR3 sequence (DNA): TGTGCCAGCAGCCAAGGACTAGCGGGAGTTGCCGGGGAGCTGTTTTTT.

This chain uses TRBV5-1 with TRBJ2-7; 11 bases fit TRBD2. The trim removed 4 bases at V and 4 bases at J, leaving 7 bases unmatched. The CDR3 length is 15 residues. The V gene's germline CDR1 is SGHRS and CDR2 YFSETQ. The CDR3 here is CASSPDSGRVYEQYF. DNA of the CDR3: TGCGCCAGCAGCCCGGATAGCGGGAGGGTGTACGAGCAGTACTTC.

The chain is built from TRBV9 and TRBJ1-2; 11 bases line up with TRBD1. The trim removed 3 bases at V and 7 bases at J, leaving 5 bases unmatched. This CDR3 is built from 14 residues. The germline V gene has CDR1 SGDLS and CDR2 YYNGEE. The CDR3 region has the DNA TGTGCCAGCAGCGCAGGACAGGGGGCACTTGGCTACACCTTC. This codes for CASSAGQGALGYTF.

The J gene is TRBJ2-1, the V gene TRBV7-8; TRBD2 matches at 9 bases. The CDR3 sequence is 17 residues long. Germline V CDR1 and CDR2: SGHVS, FQNEAQ. Trimming at V came to 1 base and at J to 10 bases, leaving 14 bases not matched to a gene. CDR3 sequence (DNA): TGTGCCAGCAGCTTAGATAGGGTCGGCGGGAGGGCCGGGGAGCAGTTCTTC. Its translation is CASSLDRVGGRAGEQFF.

This clone was detected a few times. The chain carries TRBV27 and TRBJ2-7, with TRBD2 as a possible D gene (6 bases). The CDR3 spans 16 residues. V lost 5 bases to trimming and J lost 2 bases, with 19 bases between them. Germline lookup yields CDR1 MNHEY and CDR2 SMNVEV (reference sequence). CDR3 protein: CASSPTLAEGPYEQYF. CDR3 nucleotide sequence: TGTGCCAGCAGTCCCACTTTAGCGGAAGGGCCCTACGAGCAGTACTTC.

This clone was recorded many times. The chain links TRBV2 to TRBJ2-7, with 9 bases fitting TRBD1. Unmatched junction bases numbered 9, after V lost 6 bases and J lost 12 bases. Germline V gene sequence: CDR1 SNHLY, CDR2 FYNNEI. This CDR3 is 12 amino acids long. CDR3 amino acids: CASRVPGQGPYF. The CDR3 coding sequence is TGTGCCAGCAGGGTCCCGGGACAGGGTCCGTACTTC.

This chain uses TRBV5-1 with TRBJ2-3; D not resolved. Germline-derived CDR1 and CDR2 are SGHRS and YFSETQ. The CDR3 spans 15 residues. V shed 4 bases and J shed 0 bases, with 12 bases lying between them. This chain's CDR3 is CASSPDTSSTDTQYF. The CDR3 DNA reads as TGCGCCAGCAGCCCCGACACATCTAGCACAGATACGCAGTATTTT.

CDR3 DNA: TGCGCCAGCAGCCCGCGTCGGTCGGAGACCCAGTACTTC. Amino acid sequence: CASSPRRSETQYF. The gene calls are TRBV5-1 and TRBJ2-5; D remains unclear. Germline V CDR1 and CDR2: SGHRS, YFSETQ. CDR3 size: 13 residues. V gave up 4 bases and J gave up 5 bases, with 12 bases separating them.

The chain has TRBV9 and TRBJ2-7, with 11 bases lining up with TRBD1. Looked up from germline, CDR1 is SGDLS and CDR2 is YYNGEE. The CDR3 has 15 amino acids. J was trimmed by 3 bases and V by 0 bases; bases with no gene match: 2. This chain's CDR3 is CASSVGDRGGYEQYF. The CDR3 coding sequence is TGTGCCAGCAGCGTAGGGGACAGGGGGGGCTACGAGCAGTACTTC.

The chain employs TRBV19 and TRBJ2-5; D may be TRBD2 (7 bases). Germline V CDR1 and CDR2: LNHDA, SQIVND (reference sequence). The CDR3 is 15 residues long. Trimming stripped 3 bases from V and 1 base from J, with 12 bases between. The CDR3 region is CASSIAGGPQETQYF. DNA of the CDR3: TGTGCCAGTAGTATTGCCGGGGGGCCCCAAGAGACCCAGTACTTC.

This chain uses TRBV5-6 with TRBJ2-7, with D maybe TRBD2 (7 bases). The V and J ends lost 3 bases and 0 bases respectively, with 13 bases between them. The CDR3 spans 15 residues. From germline, CDR1 is SGHDT and CDR2 YYEEEE. DNA of the CDR3: TGTGCCAGCAGCTCACTGGGGGGGGCCTCCTACGAGCAGTACTTC. Its translation is CASSSLGGASYEQYF.

The J gene is TRBJ1-3, the V gene TRBV5-1; D call uncertain. Germline CDR1 is SGHRS and CDR2 is YFSETQ. The CDR3 is made up of 15 amino acids. Trimming took off 0 bases at V and 11 bases at J, with 18 bases between the two ends. Here the CDR3 reads CASSLAPTDSEAIYF. The CDR3 region has the DNA TGCGCCAGCAGCTTGGCCCCGACGGATTCCGAGGCCATATATTTT.